The rows below give T cell receptor beta chains drawn from one sample of a study of blood T cell repertoires in COVID-19. Assay used: immunoSEQ multiplex PCR; TCRdb lists only in-frame clones, some missing. The data show more than 110,000 clones, around nine tenths seen once. Material: peripheral blood. The origin of the receptors is a woman aged 40 to 50 with acute or convalescent COVID-19. The CDR3 runs from the conserved cysteine through the conserved F or W. Fields, in order: V gene, J gene, D gene, clone size, CDR3 protein, CDR3 DNA. The D gene is left open where the match is weak. Size tells how often a clone was seen (once, few, many) or the class of an expanded clone, and some rows leave it out.

>TRBV7-2|TRBJ1-1|TRBD1|-
CASSIRGQGLEAFF
TGTGCCAGCAGCATCCGGGGACAGGGGCTTGAAGCTTTCTTT
>TRBV18|TRBJ1-2|TRBD1|-
CASSHRGLKPHYGYTF
TGTGCCAGCTCCCACAGGGGCTTGAAGCCCCACTATGGCTACACCTTC
>TRBV4-3|TRBJ2-2|TRBD2|-
CASSQESPRGGGITGELFF
TGCGCCAGCAGCCAAGAATCACCACGCGGCGGGGGGATCACCGGGGAGCTGTTTTTT
>TRBV4-1|TRBJ2-1|TRBD2|-
CASSHLGTSGRVDYNEQFF
TGCGCCAGCAGCCATTTAGGGACTAGCGGGAGAGTAGACTACAATGAGCAGTTCTTC
>TRBV6-1|TRBJ1-5|TRBD1|-
CASSAQGGQVTNQPQHF
TGTGCCAGCAGTGCACAAGGGGGACAGGTGACGAATCAGCCCCAGCATTTT
>TRBV10-3|TRBJ1-2|-|-
CAIVEGAYGYTF
TGTGCCATCGTAGAAGGGGCATATGGCTACACCTTC
>TRBV30|TRBJ1-1|-|-
CAGRGREPLNTEAFF
TGTGCCGGACGTGGGAGGGAGCCCCTGAACACTGAAGCTTTCTTT
>TRBV3-1/TRBV3-2|TRBJ2-2|-|-
CASSPQGSGHTGELFF
TGTGCCAGCAGCCCTCAGGGCAGCGGGCACACCGGGGAGCTGTTTTTT
>TRBV2|TRBJ1-3|TRBD1|-
CASSGDRGLDTIYF
TGTGCCAGCAGTGGGGACAGGGGCTTAGACACCATATATTTT
>TRBV28|TRBJ1-5|-|-
CASSPNRDEGNQPQHF
TGTGCCAGCAGTCCGAACAGGGATGAAGGCAATCAGCCCCAGCATTTT
>TRBV18|TRBJ1-5|-|-
CASSPRDYSNQPQHF
TGTGCCAGCTCGCCCCGGGACTATAGCAATCAGCCCCAGCATTTT
>TRBV7-9|TRBJ2-7|-|many
CASSAIRGHLGEQYF
TGTGCCAGCAGCGCGATCCGGGGACACCTCGGCGAGCAGTACTTC
>TRBV3-1/TRBV3-2|TRBJ1-1|-|few
CASSQGRNTEAFF
TGTGCCAGCAGCCAAGGGAGAAACACTGAAGCTTTCTTT
>TRBV6-6|TRBJ1-4|TRBD1|-
CASSWGQPNEKLFF
TGTGCCAGCAGTTGGGGACAGCCTAATGAAAAACTGTTTTTT
>TRBV30|TRBJ1-1|-|-
CAWSGYTEAFF
TGTGCCTGGAGCGGGTACACTGAAGCTTTCTTT
>TRBV12-3/TRBV12-4|TRBJ1-2|-|once
CASSRSRAYGYTF
TGTGCCAGCAGTCGCAGCAGGGCCTATGGCTACACCTTC
>TRBV3-1/TRBV3-2|TRBJ2-2|-|-
CASSQDLGRQGRTGELFF
TGTGCCAGCAGCCAAGATCTCGGGCGGCAGGGAAGGACCGGGGAGCTGTTTTTT
>TRBV4-3|TRBJ1-2|-|-
CASSQESAASGYTF
TGCGCCAGCAGCCAAGAATCGGCGGCCAGCGGCTACACCTTC
>TRBV19|TRBJ1-5|TRBD1|-
CASSMGQRYQPQHF
TGTGCCAGTAGTATGGGACAGAGATATCAGCCCCAGCATTTT
>TRBV5-1|TRBJ1-1|-|-
CASSLTRGGNTEAFF
TGCGCCAGCAGCTTGACGAGGGGAGGGAACACTGAAGCTTTCTTT
>TRBV20-1|TRBJ2-3|-|-
CSARPEDTQYF
TGCAGTGCTAGACCCGAGGATACGCAGTATTTT
>TRBV6-2/TRBV6-3|TRBJ2-1|-|-
CASSYGLGGYNEQFF
TGTGCCAGCAGTTATGGACTAGGGGGGTACAATGAGCAGTTCTTC
>TRBV6-5|TRBJ2-1|TRBD1|once
CAPRRGQGYEQFF
TGTGCCCCCCGAAGGGGACAGGGATATGAGCAGTTCTTC
>TRBV12-5|TRBJ1-1|TRBD1|-
CASGLQGAGAFF
TGTGCTAGTGGCTTACAGGGGGCCGGAGCTTTCTTT
>TRBV5-6|TRBJ2-2|TRBD2|once
CASSLERERNTGELFF
TGTGCCAGCAGCTTGGAGCGGGAAAGGAACACCGGGGAGCTGTTTTTT
>TRBV6-6|TRBJ2-7|-|-
CASSYSYLEQYF
TGTGCCAGCAGTTACTCCTACTTGGAGCAGTACTTC
>TRBV6-5|TRBJ2-7|-|-
CASSLRRNRGYEQYF
TGTGCCAGCAGTTTGCGACGGAATCGGGGCTACGAGCAGTACTTC
>TRBV27|TRBJ1-2|TRBD1|-
CASSSGTGFARGYTF
TGTGCCAGCAGTTCGGGGACAGGGTTTGCCAGGGGCTACACCTTC
>TRBV6-2/TRBV6-3|TRBJ1-2|-|-
CASSQQGTGGYTF
TGTGCCAGCAGTCAACAGGGCACCGGTGGCTACACCTTC
>TRBV6-2/TRBV6-3|TRBJ2-3|-|-
CASSYSVGGPSSQYF
TGTGCCAGCAGTTACTCCGTGGGGGGGCCTTCGTCGCAGTATTTT
>TRBV18|TRBJ2-5|-|-
CASASPWETQYF
TGTGCCAGCGCGAGTCCTTGGGAGACCCAGTACTTC
>TRBV14|TRBJ2-7|-|-
CASSQVVSPTYEQYF
TGTGCCAGCAGCCAAGTTGTCTCTCCTACCTACGAGCAGTACTTC
>TRBV7-2|TRBJ2-5|TRBD1|-
CASILDRVSETQYF
TGTGCCAGCATCCTCGACAGGGTTTCAGAGACCCAGTACTTC
>TRBV15|TRBJ1-4|TRBD1|few
CATETGDNKREKLFF
TGTGCCACCGAGACAGGGGATAACAAGAGAGAAAAACTGTTTTTT
>TRBV6-5|TRBJ2-1|-|-
CASSYSWGGGYNEQFF
TGTGCCAGCAGTTACTCGTGGGGAGGAGGCTACAATGAGCAGTTCTTC
>TRBV6-2/TRBV6-3|TRBJ1-5|-|-
CASSPDRTNQPQHF
TGTGCCAGCAGCCCAGACAGGACCAATCAGCCCCAGCATTTT
>TRBV19|TRBJ1-2|-|-
CASSIEENGYTF
TGTGCCAGTAGTATCGAGGAGAACGGCTACACCTTC
>TRBV5-1|TRBJ1-4|TRBD1|-
CASSLGQGNEKLFF
TGCGCCAGCAGCTTGGGACAGGGAAATGAAAAACTGTTTTTT
>TRBV4-3|TRBJ2-2|TRBD2|once
CASSQGLAGGTYTGELFF
TGCGCCAGCAGCCAAGGATTAGCGGGGGGAACGTACACCGGGGAGCTGTTTTTT
>TRBV3-1/TRBV3-2|TRBJ1-1|TRBD1|once
CASSQILAGGNTEAFF
TGTGCCAGCAGCCAAATTTTGGCAGGGGGGAACACTGAAGCTTTCTTT
>TRBV7-2|TRBJ2-5|TRBD2|-
CASRLTSGIETQYF
TGTGCCAGCAGACTGACTAGCGGGATCGAGACCCAGTACTTC
>TRBV11-3|TRBJ1-1|TRBD1|-
CASSFTGTGGNTEAFF
TGTGCCAGCAGCTTTACCGGGACAGGGGGGAACACTGAAGCTTTCTTT
>TRBV19|TRBJ1-3|-|-
CASSLDSSGNTIYF
TGTGCCAGTAGTCTAGACAGCTCTGGAAACACCATATATTTT
>TRBV13|TRBJ2-7|-|-
CASSPVRYEQYF
TGTGCCAGCAGCCCAGTAAGATACGAGCAGTACTTC
>TRBV7-3|TRBJ1-2|-|-
CASSPDSSYGYTF
TGTGCCAGCAGCCCGGACAGCTCCTATGGCTACACCTTC